The 20 T cell receptor beta chains presented below share a single source sample, sequenced in a study of T cell changes during pregnancy in multiple sclerosis (dated by TCRdb to 2018 to 2020). The library was prepared using the immunoSEQ multiplex PCR assay. Held by TCRdb, this immuneACCESS table contains in-frame sequences only and omits some clones. Under half of the omission traces to an unresolved V gene where checked; the cause of the rest is unknown. The sample table shows approximately 66,000 clones, and approximately 92% are seen once. The ten most abundant clones make up roughly 1.9% of the sample. Sequencing used peripheral blood, obtained in the third trimester of pregnancy. The receptors were gathered from a female donor in good health, enrolled as a control in a pregnancy study.

The rearrangement uses TRBV29-1 and TRBJ2-1; a possible D gene is TRBD1 (5 bases). V was trimmed by 7 bases and J by 6 bases, leaving 16 bases between them. The germline CDR1 and CDR2 sequences are SQVTM and ANQGSEA. The CDR3 has 13 amino acids. CDR3 in DNA: TGCAGCGCTGTACCATCAGGGATCAATGAGCAGTTCTTC. Its protein is CSAVPSGINEQFF.

This chain uses TRBV7-8 with TRBJ2-7, with a tentative D call TRBD2 (5 bases). This CDR3 has 12 residues. Germline-derived CDR1 and CDR2 are SGHVS and FQNEAQ. Deletions cut 5 bases from V and 7 bases from J, with 12 bases between. CDR3 sequence (DNA): TGTGCCAGCAGCCCGGGGTTTCTTGAGCAGTACTTC. It codes for CASSPGFLEQYF.

This chain uses TRBV7-2 with TRBJ1-1; D is uncertain. Germline CDR1 and CDR2: SGHTA and FQGNSA. The CDR3 runs 16 residues. The V gene lost 5 bases and the J gene lost 0 bases, with 16 bases spanning the gap. CDR3 sequence reads: CASSPSGPNMNTEAFF. The CDR3 nucleotides read TGTGCCAGCAGCCCCAGCGGCCCCAATATGAACACTGAAGCTTTCTTT.

This rearrangement joins TRBV7-9 to TRBJ2-3; tentative D call: TRBD2 (5 bases). The CDR3 consists of 14 residues. V dropped 4 bases and J dropped 2 bases, with 10 bases sitting between them. Looked up from germline, CDR1 is SEHNR and CDR2 is FQNEAQ (reference sequence). CDR3 residues: CASSSPGITDTQYF. The DNA of the CDR3 is TGTGCCAGCAGCTCGCCGGGAATCACAGATACGCAGTATTTT.

The chain couples TRBV7-9 to TRBJ2-1, with D tentatively TRBD2 (5 bases). The CDR3 covers 14 residues. The V end was cut by 6 bases, the J end by 9 bases, with 18 bases between. Germline V gene lookup returns CDR1 SEHNR and CDR2 FQNEAQ (reference sequence). CDR3 DNA: TGTGCCAGCAGAAGAGGGAGACCCCTTGGTGAGCAGTTCTTC. This encodes CASRRGRPLGEQFF.

The rearrangement uses TRBV2 and TRBJ2-7, with D tentatively TRBD1 (6 bases). The germline V gene encodes CDR1 SNHLY and CDR2 FYNNEI. The CDR3 sequence is 14 residues long. V was trimmed by 3 bases and J by 3 bases, leaving 12 bases between them. In DNA, the CDR3 is TGTGCCAGCAGTGACGGGCAGGGGAACTACGAGCAGTACTTC. This encodes CASSDGQGNYEQYF.

The chain joins TRBV27 to TRBJ2-6; maybe TRBD2 (5 bases). Germline V lookup: CDR1 MNHEY, CDR2 SMNVEV (reference sequence). The V end was cut by 1 base, the J end by 4 bases, with 11 bases between. The CDR3 sequence is 16 residues long. The chain's CDR3 is CASSLLSGNGANVLTF. The CDR3 bases are TGTGCCAGCAGTTTATTGTCGGGGAACGGGGCCAACGTCCTGACTTTC.

The chain uses TRBV30 and TRBJ1-1; 7 positions match TRBD1. V was pared by 2 bases and J by 10 bases, with 10 bases of the junction left unmatched. This CDR3 has 13 residues. Germline V gene lookup returns CDR1 GTSNPN and CDR2 SVGIG (reference sequence). CDR3 in amino acids: CAWSIPQGMVAFF. The CDR3 DNA reads as TGTGCCTGGAGTATCCCACAGGGGATGGTAGCTTTCTTT. Based on the CDR3 plus reference TRBV30 and TRBJ1-1, the full variable domain is SQTIHQWPATLVQPVGSPLSLECTVEGTSNPNLYWYRQAAGRGLQLLFYSVGIGQISSEVPQNLSASRPQDRQFILSSKKLLLSDSGFYLCAWSIPQGMVAFFGQGTRLTVV.

The V call is TRBV7-9, the J call TRBJ1-2; D uncertain. V lost 1 base to trimming and J lost 4 bases, with 13 bases between them. CDR3 length equals 15 residues. CDR1 and CDR2 from the germline V gene are SEHNR and FQNEAQ (reference sequence). The CDR3 DNA sequence: TGTGCCAGCAGCTTAGAGAGGAGTAGGTTCTATGGCTACACCTTC. Protein sequence: CASSLERSRFYGYTF.

V is TRBV2 and J is TRBJ2-5; D is perhaps TRBD2 (6 bases). Germline V gives CDR1 SNHLY, CDR2 FYNNEI. The CDR3 runs to 16 residues. V was cut by 2 bases and J by 5 bases, with 18 bases left in between. CDR3 protein: CASSELALLWGETQYF. The CDR3 DNA sequence: TGTGCCAGCAGTGAACTAGCGTTACTCTGGGGGGAGACCCAGTACTTC.

The V gene is TRBV5-1, the J gene TRBJ2-7, with 7 positions matching TRBD1. CDR3 length: 15 amino acids. J was trimmed by 6 bases and V by 1 base; bases with no gene match: 10. The germline CDR1 and CDR2 sequences are SGHRS and YFSETQ. CDR3 nucleotides: TGCGCCAGCAGCTTGACCCAGGGACAGACAACCGAGCAGTACTTC. This sequence encodes CASSLTQGQTTEQYF.

V gene TRBV6-6 combines with J gene TRBJ1-4; D is unclear. The CDR3 has 14 residues. Germline CDR1 reads MNHNY; CDR2 reads SVGAGI (reference sequence). Deletions cut 6 bases from V and 8 bases from J, with 16 bases between. The CDR3 DNA sequence: TGTGCCAGCAGAGGCAGCGGAACCTCCGAAAAACTGTTTTTT. Its protein product is CASRGSGTSEKLFF.

This CDR3 reads CASSLGLTAGEGETQYF. Written as DNA, the CDR3 is TGTGCCAGCAGCTTGGGACTGACAGCGGGAGAAGGAGAGACCCAGTACTTC. The chain carries TRBV5-5 and TRBJ2-5; 8 nucleotides line up with TRBD2. V lost 0 bases, J lost 4 bases, and 11 bases stayed unmatched. Germline CDR1 is SGHKS and CDR2 is YYEKEE (reference sequence). CDR3 length equals 17 residues.

The gene calls are TRBV5-1 and TRBJ1-4; D might be TRBD1 (6 bases). The CDR3 runs 15 residues. Germline assignment: CDR1 SGHRS and CDR2 YFSETQ. The V end was cut by 5 bases, the J end by 6 bases, with 17 bases between. The CDR3 protein is CASRPMDSGHEKLFF. Here the CDR3 DNA reads TGCGCCAGCAGGCCGATGGACAGCGGCCATGAAAAACTGTTTTTT. Using reference TRBV5-1 and TRBJ1-4 for the parts outside the CDR3, the full variable domain is KAGVTQTPRYLIKTRGQQVTLSCSPISGHRSVSWYQQTPGQGLQFLFEYFSETQRNKGNFPGRFSGRQFSNSRSEMNVSTLELGDSALYLCASRPMDSGHEKLFFGSGTQLSVL.

The CDR3 is CASSAWDLTYNEQFF. CDR3 nucleotide sequence: TGTGCCAGTAGTGCCTGGGACTTGACCTACAATGAGCAGTTCTTC. The V call is TRBV19, the J call TRBJ2-1, with a tentative D call TRBD2 (6 bases). CDR3 length: 15 amino acids. V lost 5 bases, J lost 2 bases, and 13 bases lay in between. Per the germline V gene, CDR1 is LNHDA and CDR2 is SQIVND (reference sequence). Full variable domain (remainder filled in from reference TRBV19 and TRBJ2-1): DGGITQSPKYLFRKEGQNVTLSCEQNLNHDAMYWYRQDPGQGLRLIYYSQIVNDFQKGDIAEGYSVSREKKESFPLTVTSAQKNPTAFYLCASSAWDLTYNEQFFGPGTRLTVL.

CDR3 nucleotides: TGTGCCAGCAGTGAACATCGGGACAGGGTGAACACCGGGGAGCTGTTTTTT. Translation gives CASSEHRDRVNTGELFF. The chain is built from TRBV2 and TRBJ2-2; 9 bases fit TRBD1. Per the germline V gene, CDR1 is SNHLY and CDR2 is FYNNEI. J gave up 1 base and V 2 bases, and 5 bases lay outside the gene matches. The CDR3 consists of 17 residues.

The chain employs TRBV19 and TRBJ2-1; TRBD2 matches 13 bases. CDR1 is LNHDA and CDR2 is SQIVND in the germline V gene (reference sequence). Unmatched junction bases numbered 5, after V lost 5 bases and J lost 4 bases. The CDR3 sequence is 16 residues long. The CDR3, as DNA: TGTGCCAGTAGTTATTGGGGACTAGCGGGGTACAATGAGCAGTTCTTC. This sequence encodes CASSYWGLAGYNEQFF.

The chain has TRBV15 and TRBJ2-2; D is possibly TRBD1 (6 bases). Germline CDR1 LNHNV, CDR2 YYDKDF (reference sequence). V dropped 0 bases and J dropped 5 bases, with 13 bases sitting between them. The CDR3 is 16 residues long. CDR3 in amino acids: CATSRDPQGWTGELFF. The CDR3 bases are TGTGCCACCAGCAGAGATCCTCAGGGGTGGACCGGGGAGCTGTTTTTT.

This chain connects TRBV9 to TRBJ1-5; D is possibly TRBD1 (5 bases). Germline loops: CDR1 SGDLS, CDR2 YYNGEE. Between the trimmed V and J ends, which lost 0 bases and 2 bases, there was a span of 15 bases. The CDR3 sequence is 17 residues long. The CDR3, as DNA: TGTGCCAGCAGCGTAGCTAGGAGGGGCAGGCGCAATCAGCCCCAGCATTTT. This sequence encodes CASSVARRGRRNQPQHF. Full variable domain (outside the CDR3, taken from reference TRBV9 and TRBJ1-5): DSGVTQTPKHLITATGQRVTLRCSPRSGDLSVYWYQQSLDQGLQFLIQYYNGEERAKGNILERFSAQQFPDLHSELNLSSLELGDSALYFCASSVARRGRRNQPQHFGDGTRLSIL.

V usage is TRBV7-9 and J usage is TRBJ2-2; a weak D match, TRBD2 (5 bases). V gave up 4 bases and J gave up 1 base, with 13 bases separating them. The CDR3 length is 16 residues. CDR1 is SEHNR, CDR2 FQNEAQ, per germline (reference sequence). CDR3 in amino acids: CASSSGEGENTGELFF. The CDR3 coding sequence is TGTGCCAGCAGCTCAGGAGAGGGAGAGAACACCGGGGAGCTGTTTTTT.